This T cell receptor beta chain was recorded in a study of OX40 agonist ivuxolimab in advanced cancers. Study-wide results and limits: Certain nonresponders likewise exhibited a low normalized T-cell clonal expansion. Among T cells, CD8+ cells averaged more expanded clones than CD4+ cells.

V lost 7 bases, J lost 3 bases, and 17 bases stayed unmatched. CDR3 size: 18 residues. CDR1 and CDR2 from the germline V gene are MDHEN and SYDVKM. With respect to this clone: Its antigen is unidentified.

TCRdb's copy holds only in-frame clones and misses some; the assay was immunoSEQ multiplex PCR. The sample lists about 79,000 clones, roughly 94% occurring once. The sequencing here drew on CD4+ or CD8+ T cells sorted from blood, taken in a trial of the OX40 agonist ivuxolimab. V is TRBV28 and J is TRBJ2-1; 8 bases are a match to TRBD1. The origin of this receptor is an adult with an advanced solid tumor such as melanoma, head and neck, liver or kidney cancer. CDR3 sequence (DNA): TGTGCCAGCACTCCCGATGGGAATGGCAGGGGGCTCTACAATGAGCAGTTCTTC. Amino acids: CASTPDGNGRGLYNEQFF.